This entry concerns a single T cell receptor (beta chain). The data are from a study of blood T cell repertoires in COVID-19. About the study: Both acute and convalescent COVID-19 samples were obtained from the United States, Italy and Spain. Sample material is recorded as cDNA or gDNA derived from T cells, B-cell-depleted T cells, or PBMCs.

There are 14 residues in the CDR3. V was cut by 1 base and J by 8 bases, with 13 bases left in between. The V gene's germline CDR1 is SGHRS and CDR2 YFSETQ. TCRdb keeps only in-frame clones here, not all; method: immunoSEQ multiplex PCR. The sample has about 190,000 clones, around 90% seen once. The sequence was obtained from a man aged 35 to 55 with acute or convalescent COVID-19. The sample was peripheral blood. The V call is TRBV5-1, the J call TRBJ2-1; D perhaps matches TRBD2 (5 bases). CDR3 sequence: CASSLRGWRDEQFF. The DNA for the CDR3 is TGCGCCAGCAGCTTGAGAGGGTGGAGAGATGAGCAGTTCTTC.